Listed below are T cell receptor beta chains from one sample, sequenced in a study of human T cells and chemical hapten exposure. TCRdb recomputed calls from the RACE reads with MiXCR, one row per CDR3 protein. The profile shows around 340,000 distinct CDR3 sequences, around 7% of them singletons. Sequenced material: whole blood, taken in connection with sensitization to the hapten diphenylcyclopropenone (DPC). These TCRs come from a woman under 30 with alopecia areata. Some clones in this sample may be carry-over from other donors' samples. The CDR3 runs from the conserved cysteine through the conserved F or W. The order of the fields is V gene, J gene, clone size, D gene, CDR3 DNA, CDR3 protein. D genes are given only for firm matches. Size is stated for part of the rows, as once, few or many counts, or as a class when the clone is expanded.

TRBV28,TRBJ1-3,-,-,TGTGCCAGCACCCCAGCGTTCGGGGCCAGTCGACACACCATATATTTT,CASTPAFGASRHTIYF
TRBV5-5,TRBJ1-5,-,-,TGTGCCAGCAGCTTTGGAGCTCCCAATCAGCCCCAGCATTTT,CASSFGAPNQPQHF
TRBV6-5,TRBJ2-3,few,TRBD1,TGTGCCAGCAGAAACAGGGGGCTAGGAACAGATACGCAGTATTTT,CASRNRGLGTDTQYF
TRBV14,TRBJ2-1,-,TRBD2,TGTGCCAGCAGCCAAGCTCCGACTAGCGGGGGCGGCGGCGAGCAGTTCTTC,CASSQAPTSGGGGEQFF
TRBV7-9,TRBJ1-6,few,-,TGTGCCAGCAGCTTTACGGACGGAAATTCACCCCTCCACTTT,CASSFTDGNSPLHF
TRBV9,TRBJ1-6,few,-,TGTGCCAGCAGCGTCTCGACAATCAATAATTCACCCCTCCACTTT,CASSVSTINNSPLHF
TRBV28,TRBJ2-1,few,-,TGTGCCAGCAGTTTTCGATTAGCTCCAACGTACAATGAGCAGTTCTTC,CASSFRLAPTYNEQFF
TRBV7-2,TRBJ2-6,-,TRBD1,TGTGCCAGCCGTCGACAGGGATCAACTGGGGCCAACGTCCTGACTTTC,CASRRQGSTGANVLTF
TRBV7-2,TRBJ1-5,few,-,TGTGCCAGCAGCATGAGAAATCAGCCCCAGCATTTT,CASSMRNQPQHF
TRBV13,TRBJ1-3,many,TRBD1,TGTGCCAGCAGCTTAGGGACACAGGGGGCTATCACCATATATTTT,CASSLGTQGAITIYF
TRBV12-3/TRBV12-4,TRBJ2-5,many,TRBD2,TGTGCCAGCAGTCAACGGACGGGGACTAGCGGGGGGTTAGAGACCCAGTACTTC,CASSQRTGTSGGLETQYF
TRBV7-2,TRBJ2-2,many,-,TGTGCCAGCAGCTCGATGAACACCGGGGAGCTGTTTTTT,CASSSMNTGELFF
TRBV28,TRBJ1-5,few,-,TGTGCCAGCAGAACCCCGGGACATTTCAATCAGCCCCAGCATTTT,CASRTPGHFNQPQHF
TRBV12-5,TRBJ1-2,-,-,TGTGCTAGTGGTACAAACGGGGGGGGCGCAGACTATGGCTACACCTTC,CASGTNGGGADYGYTF
TRBV7-9,TRBJ1-1,many,-,TGTGCCAGCAGCTTTGAGGGAGCTGAAGCTTTCTTT,CASSFEGAEAFF
TRBV24-1,TRBJ1-1,-,-,TGTGCCACCAGTGACCCTTCAGGGACCGATGAAGCTTTCTTT,CATSDPSGTDEAFF
TRBV12-3/TRBV12-4,TRBJ2-1,many,TRBD1,TGTGCCAGCAGTCCAAGAACCGGGACAGTTTACAATGAGCAGTTCTTC,CASSPRTGTVYNEQFF
TRBV5-1,TRBJ2-1,-,TRBD2,TGCGCCAGCAGCTCTAATTACGGGACTAGCTCAGGGGAGCAGTTCTTC,CASSSNYGTSSGEQFF
TRBV7-9,TRBJ1-4,many,-,TGTGCCAGCAGCTCCAGGAGCCTGAATGAAAAACTGTTTTTT,CASSSRSLNEKLFF
TRBV20-1,TRBJ2-7,many,-,TGCAGTGCAAGCCGGACAGACGGTTCCTCCGAGCAGTACTTC,CSASRTDGSSEQYF
TRBV20-1,TRBJ2-1,-,-,TGCAGTGCACCGGAGACAGGTCCCCACAATGAGCAGTTCTTC,CSAPETGPHNEQFF
TRBV5-1,TRBJ1-4,many,-,TGCGCCAGCAGGGATAGAGTAGAGGAAAAACTGTTTTTT,CASRDRVEEKLFF
TRBV20-1,TRBJ2-3,-,-,TGCAGTGCTAGGCGGACGCTGAGCACAGATACGCAGTATTTT,CSARRTLSTDTQYF
TRBV4-3,TRBJ2-1,many,TRBD1,TGCGCCAGCAGCCAGGTACCGGGACAGGGGAACAATGAGCAGTTCTTC,CASSQVPGQGNNEQFF
TRBV12-3/TRBV12-4,TRBJ1-4,once,-,TGTGCCAGCAGTGTTCAGGGATGGAGTGAAAAACTGTTTTTT,CASSVQGWSEKLFF
TRBV7-6,TRBJ1-6,-,-,TGTGCCAGCAGCTTAGCGGTGGGCAGGGCATTGAATCAAGAGAATTCACCCCTCCACTTT,CASSLAVGRALNQENSPLHF
TRBV20-1,TRBJ1-6,few,TRBD1,TGCAGTGCTAGAGATCGGAGCCGGGACAGGGGAGTTATGGCCCTCCACTTT,CSARDRSRDRGVMALHF
TRBV6-2/TRBV6-3,TRBJ1-5,few,TRBD1,TGTGCCAGCAGGCAGACAGGGGGTAATCAGCCCCAGCATTTT,CASRQTGGNQPQHF
TRBV6-2/TRBV6-3,TRBJ2-3,-,TRBD2,TGTGCCAGCAGTTACTACGGGACTAGCGGGGGGATTAGCACAGATACGCAGTATTTT,CASSYYGTSGGISTDTQYF
TRBV3-1,TRBJ1-5,many,-,TGTGCCAGCAGCCAATACGGGGGGCTTCAGCCCCAGCATTTT,CASSQYGGLQPQHF
TRBV2,TRBJ2-3,many,-,TGTGCCAGCAGTTCGAGGGGAACCACAGATACGCAGTATTTT,CASSSRGTTDTQYF
TRBV7-6,TRBJ2-5,few,-,TGTGCCAGCAGCCCAACCCTCCAAGAGACCCAGTACTTC,CASSPTLQETQYF
TRBV3-1,TRBJ2-1,few,-,TGTGCCAGCAGCCAAGTCCGGACAGCGTACTCCTACAATGAGCAGTTCTTC,CASSQVRTAYSYNEQFF
TRBV20-1,TRBJ1-2,few,-,TGCAGTGCCAAAACCGTAGCACAGTTATCCTATGGCTACACCTTC,CSAKTVAQLSYGYTF
TRBV28,TRBJ2-3,many,-,TGTGCCAGCAGTTTGACGGATGGCACAGATACGCAGTATTTT,CASSLTDGTDTQYF
TRBV10-3,TRBJ1-6,-,-,TGTGCCATAGCAAACATCCGGGGCCATCAAAGTCATTCACCCCTCCACTTT,CAIANIRGHQSHSPLHF
TRBV10-3,TRBJ2-4,many,-,TGTGCCATCAGTGACAAAGTAGTCCAGGGGAGGCTAGCCAAAAACATTCAGTACTTC,CAISDKVVQGRLAKNIQYF
TRBV6-5,TRBJ1-1,-,-,TGTGCCAGCAGTACAGGTTACACTGAAGCTTTCTTT,CASSTGYTEAFF
TRBV29-1,TRBJ2-7,few,-,TGCAGCGTTGAAGATTCGGCAGGGACCGGGGAGCAGTACTTC,CSVEDSAGTGEQYF
TRBV20-1,TRBJ1-4,-,-,TGCAGTGCTAGAGTAAAGGGGGGAGCTAATGAAAAACTGTTTTTT,CSARVKGGANEKLFF